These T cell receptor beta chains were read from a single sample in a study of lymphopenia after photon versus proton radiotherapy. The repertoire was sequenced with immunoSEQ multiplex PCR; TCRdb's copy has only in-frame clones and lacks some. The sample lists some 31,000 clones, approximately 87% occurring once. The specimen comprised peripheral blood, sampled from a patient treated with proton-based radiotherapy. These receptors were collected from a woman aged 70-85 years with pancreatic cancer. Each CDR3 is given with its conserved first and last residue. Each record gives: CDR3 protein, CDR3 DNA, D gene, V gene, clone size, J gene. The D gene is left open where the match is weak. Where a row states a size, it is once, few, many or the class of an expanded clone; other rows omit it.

CDR3aa: CASSLAKGSSTEAFF
CDR3nt: TGTGCCAGCAGCTTAGCGAAAGGGTCAAGTACTGAAGCTTTCTTT
d_gene: NA
v_gene: TRBV7-2
abundance: NA
j_gene: TRBJ1-1

CDR3aa: CASSRTGVGNTIYF
CDR3nt: TGTGCCAGCAGCCGGACAGGGGTAGGAAACACCATATATTTT
d_gene: TRBD1
v_gene: TRBV7-2
abundance: NA
j_gene: TRBJ1-3

CDR3aa: CAWTLTSAPGTEAFF
CDR3nt: TGTGCCTGGACGCTTACCTCGGCCCCGGGCACTGAAGCTTTCTTT
d_gene: NA
v_gene: TRBV30
abundance: NA
j_gene: TRBJ1-1

CDR3aa: CASSYNPNNYRQYF
CDR3nt: TGTGCCAGCAGTTACAACCCTAATAACTACCGGCAGTACTTC
d_gene: NA
v_gene: TRBV27
abundance: NA
j_gene: TRBJ2-7

CDR3aa: CASSPWGGPTEDSGNTIYF
CDR3nt: TGTGCCAGCAGCCCGTGGGGGGGGCCCACAGAGGACTCTGGAAACACCATATATTTT
d_gene: NA
v_gene: TRBV7-9
abundance: NA
j_gene: TRBJ1-3

CDR3aa: CSASTGKGSEAFF
CDR3nt: TGCAGCGCATCGACAGGGAAGGGTTCTGAAGCTTTCTTT
d_gene: TRBD1
v_gene: TRBV29-1
abundance: few
j_gene: TRBJ1-1

CDR3aa: CASRRGNEQFF
CDR3nt: TGTGCCAGCAGGAGGGGGAATGAGCAGTTCTTC
d_gene: NA
v_gene: TRBV2
abundance: NA
j_gene: TRBJ2-1

CDR3aa: CASSDIRGLNTEAFF
CDR3nt: TGTGCCAGCAGCGACATAAGGGGTTTGAACACTGAAGCTTTCTTT
d_gene: NA
v_gene: TRBV5-6
abundance: NA
j_gene: TRBJ1-1

CDR3aa: CASSSPGLPNEKLFF
CDR3nt: TGTGCCAGCAGCTCTCCCGGGTTACCTAATGAAAAACTGTTTTTT
d_gene: NA
v_gene: TRBV11-2
abundance: NA
j_gene: TRBJ1-4

CDR3aa: CATSRDRQGAGNQPQHF
CDR3nt: TGTGCCACCAGCAGAGATAGGCAGGGGGCAGGTAATCAGCCCCAGCATTTT
d_gene: TRBD1
v_gene: TRBV15
abundance: NA
j_gene: TRBJ1-5

CDR3aa: CASSVAGQGTDTEAFF
CDR3nt: TGTGCCAGCAGCGTAGCAGGACAGGGGACGGACACTGAAGCTTTCTTT
d_gene: TRBD1
v_gene: TRBV9
abundance: NA
j_gene: TRBJ1-1

CDR3aa: CASSPALPEGGISGNTIYF
CDR3nt: TGTGCCAGCTCACCGGCCCTTCCTGAGGGAGGAATCTCTGGAAACACCATATATTTT
d_gene: NA
v_gene: TRBV18
abundance: NA
j_gene: TRBJ1-3

CDR3aa: CASSLVAAGFYNEQFF
CDR3nt: TGTGCCAGCAGCTTAGTGGCAGCGGGATTCTACAATGAGCAGTTCTTC
d_gene: TRBD2
v_gene: TRBV7-2
abundance: NA
j_gene: TRBJ2-1

CDR3aa: CTTPPSGRALVVKGEQFF
CDR3nt: TGCACCACGCCCCCTAGCGGGAGGGCCCTTGTCGTTAAGGGTGAGCAGTTCTTC
d_gene: TRBD2
v_gene: TRBV29-1
abundance: once
j_gene: TRBJ2-1

CDR3aa: CASSRQGRNQPQHF
CDR3nt: TGTGCCAGCAGCCGACAGGGGAGGAATCAGCCCCAGCATTTT
d_gene: TRBD1
v_gene: TRBV7-8
abundance: NA
j_gene: TRBJ1-5

CDR3aa: CASSQIKNRVPEAFF
CDR3nt: TGTGCCAGCTCACAAATAAAAAACAGGGTCCCTGAAGCTTTCTTT
d_gene: NA
v_gene: TRBV18
abundance: medium-sized
j_gene: TRBJ1-1

CDR3aa: CASSRIGGVTYEQYF
CDR3nt: TGTGCCAGTAGTAGGATAGGCGGGGTTACCTACGAGCAGTACTTC
d_gene: NA
v_gene: TRBV19
abundance: once
j_gene: TRBJ2-7

CDR3aa: CASKGQTYEQYF
CDR3nt: TGTGCCAGCAAGGGACAGACCTACGAGCAGTACTTC
d_gene: TRBD1
v_gene: TRBV6-5
abundance: NA
j_gene: TRBJ2-7

CDR3aa: CASSLRSQQNSPLHF
CDR3nt: TGTGCCAGCAGCTTACGTTCCCAGCAAAATTCACCCCTCCACTTT
d_gene: NA
v_gene: TRBV7-2
abundance: NA
j_gene: TRBJ1-6

CDR3aa: CASSIGFLVDKETQYF
CDR3nt: TGTGCCAGTAGTATAGGTTTCCTAGTAGACAAAGAGACCCAGTACTTC
d_gene: NA
v_gene: TRBV19
abundance: once
j_gene: TRBJ2-5

CDR3aa: CASSLSRGSIRFGEQFF
CDR3nt: TGTGCCAGCAGTTTATCGAGGGGCTCGATCCGTTTCGGTGAGCAGTTCTTC
d_gene: NA
v_gene: TRBV27
abundance: NA
j_gene: TRBJ2-1

CDR3aa: CASSIDNLAGAHNEQFF
CDR3nt: TGTGCCAGCAGCATAGACAATCTAGCGGGAGCCCACAATGAGCAGTTCTTC
d_gene: TRBD2
v_gene: TRBV7-3
abundance: NA
j_gene: TRBJ2-1

CDR3aa: CASSSLAGPTDTQYF
CDR3nt: TGTGCCAGCAGCTCACTAGCGGGACCCACAGATACGCAGTATTTT
d_gene: TRBD2
v_gene: TRBV13
abundance: NA
j_gene: TRBJ2-3

CDR3aa: CASSELAGGDTGELFF
CDR3nt: TGCGCCAGCAGCGAACTAGCGGGAGGAGACACCGGGGAGCTGTTTTTT
d_gene: TRBD2
v_gene: TRBV5-1
abundance: NA
j_gene: TRBJ2-2

CDR3aa: CASSELGRGANVLTF
CDR3nt: TGTGCCAGCAGTGAACTCGGGAGGGGGGCCAACGTCCTGACTTTC
d_gene: TRBD2
v_gene: TRBV6-1
abundance: NA
j_gene: TRBJ2-6

CDR3aa: CASSPQGHEQYF
CDR3nt: TGTGCCAGCAGCCCACAGGGCCACGAGCAGTACTTC
d_gene: NA
v_gene: TRBV7-2
abundance: once
j_gene: TRBJ2-7

CDR3aa: CASSRAGWNLRGTSSGNTIYF
CDR3nt: TGTGCCAGCAGCCGAGCAGGGTGGAATCTCAGGGGAACTAGCTCTGGAAACACCATATATTTT
d_gene: NA
v_gene: TRBV14
abundance: NA
j_gene: TRBJ1-3

CDR3aa: CASSRPVSNSPLHF
CDR3nt: TGCGCCAGCAGCCGTCCGGTAAGTAATTCACCCCTCCACTTT
d_gene: NA
v_gene: TRBV4-3
abundance: NA
j_gene: TRBJ1-6

CDR3aa: CASSIEGLGQGANEQFF
CDR3nt: TGTGCCAGTAGTATAGAAGGACTGGGACAGGGGGCGAATGAGCAGTTCTTC
d_gene: TRBD1
v_gene: TRBV19
abundance: NA
j_gene: TRBJ2-1

CDR3aa: CATSRDMRGNTIYF
CDR3nt: TGTGCCACCAGCAGAGATATGAGGGGAAACACCATATATTTT
d_gene: NA
v_gene: TRBV15
abundance: NA
j_gene: TRBJ1-3

CDR3aa: CASSGGLAGKVGEQYF
CDR3nt: TGTGCCAGCAGCGGCGGACTAGCGGGTAAAGTGGGCGAGCAGTACTTC
d_gene: TRBD2
v_gene: TRBV9
abundance: NA
j_gene: TRBJ2-7

CDR3aa: CASSLDLNRVTGNTIYF
CDR3nt: TGTGCCAGCAGCTTAGACTTAAACAGGGTTACTGGAAACACCATATATTTT
d_gene: NA
v_gene: TRBV7-9
abundance: NA
j_gene: TRBJ1-3

CDR3aa: CASRADTGKLFF
CDR3nt: TGCGCCAGCAGGGCCGATACCGGGAAACTGTTTTTT
d_gene: NA
v_gene: TRBV5-1
abundance: NA
j_gene: TRBJ1-4

CDR3aa: CASSFVTPNTGELFF
CDR3nt: TGTGCCAGCAGCTTCGTGACACCGAACACCGGGGAGCTGTTTTTT
d_gene: NA
v_gene: TRBV5-8
abundance: once
j_gene: TRBJ2-2

CDR3aa: CASSQEQGRDKSGRTQYF
CDR3nt: TGCGCCAGCAGCCAAGAACAGGGGAGGGACAAGAGTGGAAGGACCCAGTACTTC
d_gene: NA
v_gene: TRBV4-3
abundance: NA
j_gene: TRBJ2-5

CDR3aa: CASSSAGTGGDTQYF
CDR3nt: TGTGCCAGCAGTTCTGCCGGGACAGGGGGGGATACGCAGTATTTT
d_gene: TRBD1
v_gene: TRBV27
abundance: NA
j_gene: TRBJ2-3

CDR3aa: CASVNSGTTGSPPHF
CDR3nt: TGTGCCAGCGTCAACTCCGGGACAACCGGATCACCCCCCCACTTT
d_gene: NA
v_gene: TRBV2
abundance: NA
j_gene: TRBJ1-6

CDR3aa: CASSFHDGTLAAFF
CDR3nt: TGTGCCAGCAGTTTTCACGACGGAACACTCGCAGCTTTCTTT
d_gene: NA
v_gene: TRBV28
abundance: NA
j_gene: TRBJ1-1

CDR3aa: CASSSTWIGNEQFF
CDR3nt: TGTGCCAGTAGTTCAACATGGATCGGCAATGAGCAGTTCTTC
d_gene: NA
v_gene: TRBV19
abundance: NA
j_gene: TRBJ2-1

CDR3aa: CASSDNNSSYNSPLHF
CDR3nt: TGTGCCAGCAGCGACAACAACAGCTCCTATAATTCACCCCTCCACTTT
d_gene: NA
v_gene: TRBV21-1
abundance: few
j_gene: TRBJ1-6

CDR3aa: CASSSTGDEQYF
CDR3nt: TGTGCCAGCTCATCAACAGGGGACGAGCAGTACTTC
d_gene: TRBD1
v_gene: TRBV18
abundance: NA
j_gene: TRBJ2-7

CDR3aa: CASIGGGRAEAFF
CDR3nt: TGTGCCAGCATAGGCGGGGGGAGAGCTGAAGCTTTCTTT
d_gene: NA
v_gene: TRBV28
abundance: NA
j_gene: TRBJ1-1

CDR3aa: CASSPLGRETNEQFF
CDR3nt: TGTGCCAGCAGCCCCTTGGGGCGGGAGACCAATGAGCAGTTCTTC
d_gene: TRBD2
v_gene: TRBV7-9
abundance: few
j_gene: TRBJ2-1